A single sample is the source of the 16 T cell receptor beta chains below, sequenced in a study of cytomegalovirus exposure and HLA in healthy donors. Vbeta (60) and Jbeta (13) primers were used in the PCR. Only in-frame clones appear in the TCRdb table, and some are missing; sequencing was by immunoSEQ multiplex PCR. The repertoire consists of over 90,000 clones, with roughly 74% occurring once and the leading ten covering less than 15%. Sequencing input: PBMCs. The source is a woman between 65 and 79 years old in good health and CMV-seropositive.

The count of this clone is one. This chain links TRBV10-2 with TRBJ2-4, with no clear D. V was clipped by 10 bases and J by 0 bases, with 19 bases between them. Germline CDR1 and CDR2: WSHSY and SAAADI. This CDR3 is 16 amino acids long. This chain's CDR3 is CATYTFGLLAKNIQYF. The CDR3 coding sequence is TGCGCCACCTATACGTTTGGGCTGCTAGCCAAAAACATTCAGTACTTC.

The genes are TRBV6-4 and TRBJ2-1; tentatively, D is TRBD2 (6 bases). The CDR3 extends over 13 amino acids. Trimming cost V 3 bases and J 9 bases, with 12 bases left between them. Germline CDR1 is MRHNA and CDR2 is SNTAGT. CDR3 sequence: CASSEQTEGEQFF. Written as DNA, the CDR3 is TGTGCCAGCAGTGAACAGACGGAGGGTGAGCAGTTCTTC.

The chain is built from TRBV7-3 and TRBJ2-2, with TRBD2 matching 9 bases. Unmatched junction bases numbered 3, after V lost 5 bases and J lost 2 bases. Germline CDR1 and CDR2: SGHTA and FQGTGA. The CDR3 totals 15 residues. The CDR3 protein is CASSLSGGNTGELFF. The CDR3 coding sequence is TGTGCCAGCAGCCTTAGCGGGGGAAACACCGGGGAGCTGTTTTTT. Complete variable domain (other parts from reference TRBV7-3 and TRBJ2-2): GAGVSQTPSNKVTEKGKYVELRCDPISGHTALYWYRQSLGQGPEFLIYFQGTGAADDSGLPNDRFFAVRPEGSVSTLKIQRTERGDSAVYLCASSLSGGNTGELFFGEGSRLTVL.

Here the CDR3 reads CASSATGGRPQETQYF. Written as DNA, the CDR3 is TGTGCCAGCAGCGCGACAGGGGGCCGACCCCAAGAGACCCAGTACTTC. The chain couples TRBV7-9 to TRBJ2-5; 10 bases line up with TRBD1. Germline CDR1 SEHNR, CDR2 FQNEAQ (reference sequence). V dropped 5 bases and J dropped 1; count of bases not matched to a gene: 7. The CDR3 is 16 amino acids. The full variable domain, completed using reference TRBV7-9 and TRBJ2-5, is DTGVSQNPRHKITKRGQNVTFRCDPISEHNRLYWYRQTLGQGPEFLTYFQNEAQLEKSRLLSDRFSAERPKGSFSTLEIQRTEQGDSAMYLCASSATGGRPQETQYFGPGTRLLVL.

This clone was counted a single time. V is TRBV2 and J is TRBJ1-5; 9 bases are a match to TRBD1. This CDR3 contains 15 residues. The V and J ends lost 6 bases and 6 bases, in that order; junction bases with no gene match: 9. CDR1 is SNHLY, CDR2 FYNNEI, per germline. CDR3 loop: CASRPTGGSGQPQHF. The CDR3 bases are TGTGCCAGCAGACCCACAGGGGGCAGTGGTCAGCCCCAGCATTTT.

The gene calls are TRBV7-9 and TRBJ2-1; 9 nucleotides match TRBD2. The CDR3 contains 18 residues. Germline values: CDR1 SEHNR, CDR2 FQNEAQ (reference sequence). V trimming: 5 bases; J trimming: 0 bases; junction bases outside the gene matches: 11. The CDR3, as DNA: TGTGCCAGCAGCCAAATTAGGAAACTAGCGGGCTCCTACAATGAGCAGTTCTTC. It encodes CASSQIRKLAGSYNEQFF. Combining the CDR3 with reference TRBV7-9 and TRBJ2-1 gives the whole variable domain DTGVSQNPRHKITKRGQNVTFRCDPISEHNRLYWYRQTLGQGPEFLTYFQNEAQLEKSRLLSDRFSAERPKGSFSTLEIQRTEQGDSAMYLCASSQIRKLAGSYNEQFFGPGTRLTVL.

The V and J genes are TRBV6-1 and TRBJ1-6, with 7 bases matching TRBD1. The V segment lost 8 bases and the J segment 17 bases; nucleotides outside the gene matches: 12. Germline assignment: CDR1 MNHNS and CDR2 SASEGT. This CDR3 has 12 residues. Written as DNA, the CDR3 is TGTGCCAGCCTAATCACAGGGGATCAATTCCACTTT. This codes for CASLITGDQFHF.

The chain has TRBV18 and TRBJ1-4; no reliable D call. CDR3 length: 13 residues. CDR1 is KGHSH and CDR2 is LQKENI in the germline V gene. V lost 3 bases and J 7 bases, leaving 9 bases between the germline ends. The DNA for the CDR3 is TGTGCCAGCTCACCCGCGGAGAGTGAAAAACTGTTTTTT. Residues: CASSPAESEKLFF. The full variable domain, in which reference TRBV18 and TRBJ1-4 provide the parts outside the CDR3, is NAGVMQNPRHLVRRRGQEARLRCSPMKGHSHVYWYRQLPEEGLKFMVYLQKENIIDESGMPKERFSAEFPKEGPSILRIQQVVRGDSAAYFCASSPAESEKLFFGSGTQLSVL.

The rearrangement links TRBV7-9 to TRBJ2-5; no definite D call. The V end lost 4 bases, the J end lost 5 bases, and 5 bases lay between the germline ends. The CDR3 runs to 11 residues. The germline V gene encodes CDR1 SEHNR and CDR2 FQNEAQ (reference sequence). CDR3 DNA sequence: TGTGCCAGCAGCTCGGAGGAGACCCAGTACTTC. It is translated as CASSSEETQYF. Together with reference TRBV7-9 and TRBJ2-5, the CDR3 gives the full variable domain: DTGVSQNPRHKITKRGQNVTFRCDPISEHNRLYWYRQTLGQGPEFLTYFQNEAQLEKSRLLSDRFSAERPKGSFSTLEIQRTEQGDSAMYLCASSSEETQYFGPGTRLLVL.

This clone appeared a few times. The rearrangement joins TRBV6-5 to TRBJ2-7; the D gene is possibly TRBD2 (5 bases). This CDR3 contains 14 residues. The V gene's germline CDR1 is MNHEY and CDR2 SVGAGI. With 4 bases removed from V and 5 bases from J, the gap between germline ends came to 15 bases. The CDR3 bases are TGTGCCAGCAGTTTTCTACGGGGATGGGACGAGCAGTACTTC. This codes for CASSFLRGWDEQYF.

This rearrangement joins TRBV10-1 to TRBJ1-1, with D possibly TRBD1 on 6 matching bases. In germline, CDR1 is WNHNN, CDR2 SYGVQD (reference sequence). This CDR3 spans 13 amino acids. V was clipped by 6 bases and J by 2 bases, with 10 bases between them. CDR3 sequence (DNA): TGCGCCAGCAGCGCACAGGGAAACACTGAAGCTTTCTTT. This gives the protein CASSAQGNTEAFF.

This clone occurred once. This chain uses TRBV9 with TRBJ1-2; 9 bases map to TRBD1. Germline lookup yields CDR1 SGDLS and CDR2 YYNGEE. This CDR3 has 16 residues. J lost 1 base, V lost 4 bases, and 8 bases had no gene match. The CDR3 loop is CASSQAGQGVNYGYTF. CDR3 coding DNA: TGTGCCAGCAGCCAAGCGGGACAGGGAGTTAACTATGGCTACACCTTC.

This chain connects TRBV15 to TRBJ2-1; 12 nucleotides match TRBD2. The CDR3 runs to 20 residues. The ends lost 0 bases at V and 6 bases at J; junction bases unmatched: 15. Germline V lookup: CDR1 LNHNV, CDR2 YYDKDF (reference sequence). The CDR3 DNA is TGTGCCACCAGCAGAGAGGGGGCTAGCGGGGGGGTGGGCCTAGGCAATGAGCAGTTCTTC. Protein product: CATSREGASGGVGLGNEQFF.

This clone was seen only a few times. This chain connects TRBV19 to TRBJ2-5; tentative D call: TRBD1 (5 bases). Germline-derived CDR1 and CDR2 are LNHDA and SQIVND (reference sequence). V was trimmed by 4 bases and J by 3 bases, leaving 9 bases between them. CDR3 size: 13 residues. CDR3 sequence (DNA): TGTGCCAGTAGTAACAGGCCTAAAGAGACCCAGTACTTC. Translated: CASSNRPKETQYF.

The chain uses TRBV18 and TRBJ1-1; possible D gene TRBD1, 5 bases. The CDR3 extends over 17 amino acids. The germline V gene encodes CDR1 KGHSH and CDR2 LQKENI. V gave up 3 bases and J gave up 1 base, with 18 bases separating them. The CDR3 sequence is CASSPPGRRGTNTEAFF. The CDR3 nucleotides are TGTGCCAGCTCACCCCCAGGGAGGAGAGGTACGAACACTGAAGCTTTCTTT.

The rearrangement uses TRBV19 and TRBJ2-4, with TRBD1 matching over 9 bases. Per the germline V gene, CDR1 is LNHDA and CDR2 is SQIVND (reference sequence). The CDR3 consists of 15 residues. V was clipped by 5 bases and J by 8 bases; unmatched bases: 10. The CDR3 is CASSATGTGRDIQYF. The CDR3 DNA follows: TGTGCCAGTAGTGCCACCGGGACAGGGAGGGACATTCAGTACTTC.